This T cell receptor beta chain was sequenced for a study of shared clonotypes between healthy human individuals (dated by TCRdb to the early 2020s). For context, the study as a whole: A few men and a couple of women, aged 18 to 49 years, made up the cohort. Per donor, three plates each were used for CD4 naive and CD4 memory, two for CD8 naive, and one for CD8 memory. To estimate repertoire size and how much clonotypes are shared between individuals, the study performed deep sequencing of blood TCR repertoires from roughly five healthy adults. To increase sequencing depth and limit assay-specific biases, different laboratories used diverse techniques to prepare libraries and sequence TCR repertoires. Leukapheresis yielded between about 0.94 and 9 billion PBMCs per donor. The study at large found these results: Because the study included a small number of donors, the genetic and exposure-history diversity represented was limited. Incomplete sequencing was indicated by rarefaction of sorted-subset datasets, despite the large sequencing depth. Across several donors, approximately 5% of naive CD4, roughly 3.5% of naive CD8, around 2.1% of memory CD4, and over 0.35% of memory CD8 clonotypes were shared. Higher generation probabilities were observed for clonotypes shared by all four sorted-subset donors than for non-shared clonotypes. Larger estimated clonotype richness was generally found for naive subsets than for memory subsets. Sampling was restricted to blood, and TCR repertoires in tissue are likely to differ from TCR repertoires in blood. Based on pairwise subsampling, the degree of clonotype sharing among donors was expected to be affected by sequencing depth.

As regards this clone: Its antigen is unknown. The sample holds no much larger clone one base away, and base qualities are not on file.

The CDR3 contains 16 residues, cysteine and phenylalanine counted. Just the 48-base CDR3 DNA is kept, in frame starting at base 1. The germline V gene specifies SGHTS as CDR1 and YDEGEE as CDR2. From V the trimming removes 4 bases and from J it removes 0 bases, while the gene matches leave 5 bases of the junction unaccounted for. Using the deep immunoSEQ assay, multiplex PCR amplified TCR CDR3 regions from genomic DNA. Extracted genomic DNA from each cell subset was spread evenly across all wells of several immunoSEQ 96-well plates, with each plate serving as a replicate. For sorted subsets, about 220 ng of genomic DNA, equivalent to 25,000 to 35,000 T cell genomes, went into each replicate PCR. Purified libraries were measured with a Qubit 3.0 fluorometer, size-checked on a Bioanalyzer 2100, and measured again with the KAPA Library Quantification kit. Every immunoSEQ 96-well plate was sequenced on a dedicated single-read 150-cycle Illumina NextSeq 550 flow cell. The original pipeline was this. Because the immunoSEQ output held only junctional sequences and lacked quality scores, the filtering could not match the filtering applied to full-length reads. Sequences were annotated with PyIR, a Python wrapper for IgBLAST v1.9, using IMGT germline references to assign V/J genes and CDR3. Any read was removed if the V/J assignment was weak (E-value above 1e-6), the CDR3 was missing, or the read contained stop codons, out-of-frame junctions, or ambiguous translated residues. A V3J clonotype was defined by an identical inferred V gene, J gene, and CDR3 amino acid sequence. The percentage overlap between two repertoires was calculated by dividing the number of shared unique clonotypes by the size of the smaller repertoire. RTK rarefaction, the Chao1 estimator, and Recon v2.1 estimates of unobserved clonotypes were used to assess repertoire richness. Generation probabilities were computed with OLGA for all TCRbeta clonotypes obtained by the gDNA method from four donors. TCRdb carries this immuneACCESS record with in-frame sequences only. Its versions omit some clonotypes, under half of them owing to an unresolved V gene in the studies checked, with the rest unexplained. The DNA was the basis for D and trimming; V, J and clone size are from that table. The sample data list about 380,000 clones, and approximately 97% of these were observed just once. The top ten hold around 0.3% of the sample.

The donors were healthy, HIV-negative adults who had no recently reported acute infections or vaccinations. Every donor was a Caucasian adult living in Nashville, Tennessee, USA. CD8 memory samples combined magnetically selected CD45RO+ cells with CCR7-negative CD45RA+ effector memory (TemRA) cells. After blood collection by leukapheresis, PBMCs were isolated using Ficoll-Histopaque density gradient centrifugation and then cryopreserved in the vapor phase of liquid nitrogen. Analytical flow cytometry was used to check the purity and quantity of every magnetically sorted T cell population. From each sorted fraction, genomic DNA was isolated and quantified by UV absorbance on a Nanodrop 2000c.

This sequence originates from a man aged 25-45 years in good health. Here the chain combines TRBV5-8 and TRBJ2-3; 10 junctional bases match TRBD2. The sequenced sample was memory CD8+ T cells sorted from blood. Sample cell subset or site, as interpreted from the label and publication: CD45RO+ cells pooled with CCR7-negative TemRA cells. The CDR3 reads CASSLASGSSTDTQYF. The DNA reads TGTGCCAGCAGCCTTGCTAGCGGGAGTAGCACAGATACGCAGTATTTT.